This TCR beta chain is drawn from a study of blood T cell repertoires in COVID-19 (dated by TCRdb to about 2020). General notes on the study: Collaborator samples came from the United States, Italy and Spain and covered acute and convalescent phases of COVID-19. HLA class I and class II types, where available, came from metadata supplied by the sample provider rather than from assay-based typing. The repertoires were made available in a free public database intended to serve as a resource for research on the immune response to SARS-CoV-2. Nearly every sample came with metadata listing a de-identified subject ID, COVID-19 status, age in years and sex. Samples came from the ongoing ImmuneRACE study (first 160 participants) plus 1,254 subjects from 6 global collaborators. The prospective study material was composed of cDNA or gDNA derived from T cells, B-cell-depleted T cells, or PBMCs. Subjects who had been exposed to COVID-19, were actively infected with it, or had recovered from it provided the deeply sampled blood TCRbeta repertoires that made up the dataset. General study outcomes and caveats: Clinical and demographic metadata were provided uncurated, with the amount varying by source and participant.

Participants in the prospective study were aged about 18 to 90 years, lived in 20 to 25 United States geographic areas, and enrolled through a virtual design. Cohort assignment in the prospective study relied on participant-reported clinical history from a screening survey and a study questionnaire. Recovered participants in ImmuneRACE Cohort 3 were defined by two consecutive negative NP/OP PCR tests, clearance by a healthcare professional, or resolution of symptoms. In the prospective study, whole blood, serum and a nasopharyngeal or oropharyngeal swab were collected from each participant by mobile phlebotomists. Over an approximately 2-month period, participants in the prospective study had the option of providing additional blood draws and questionnaires. Blood samples from the prospective study were shipped frozen or at room temperature prior to DNA extraction. Relative to germline, V is missing 2 bases and J is missing 1 base, with 4 bases of the junction outside any gene match. From cysteine to phenylalanine, the CDR3 is 16 amino acids long. The entry retains the CDR3 DNA only, 48 bases that are in frame from base 1. The germline V gene (reference sequence) sets CDR1 to WNHNN and CDR2 to SYGVQD.

The immunoSEQ Assay, a bias-controlled multiplex PCR, was used to amplify TCRbeta CDR3 regions from genomic DNA. The paper's data handling went like this. Nucleated cell counts per sample were estimated from amplification of reference gene primers within the assay. To quantify the absolute abundance of each unique TCRbeta CDR3 rearrangement, sequence reads were collapsed and filtered. For each sample, productive Simpson clonality was calculated as the square root of Simpson's diversity index over productive rearrangements. TCRdb holds this immuneACCESS table with in-frame rearrangements only. Some clones are missing; in checked studies, unresolved V genes explain under half, and the rest has no known cause. That table furnishes V, J and clone size, whereas the DNA furnished D and trimming. Counted in this sample were about 300,000 clones; 85% of them appeared once. The leading ten clones occupy 2% to 3% of the sample.

Worth noting for this clone: Its antigen has not been determined. No per-base quality is available; no much larger clone lies one base away.

The sequence was collected from a woman aged 45-59 years who had recovered from COVID-19. Sequences were obtained from PBMCs or T cells enriched from blood (not recorded which). The chain is made from TRBV10-1 and TRBJ2-5, with TRBD2 identical over 10 junction bases. The CDR3 protein: CASSEGASGGQETQYF. The DNA reads as follows: TGCGCCAGCAGTGAGGGGGCTAGCGGGGGCCAAGAGACCCAGTACTTC.